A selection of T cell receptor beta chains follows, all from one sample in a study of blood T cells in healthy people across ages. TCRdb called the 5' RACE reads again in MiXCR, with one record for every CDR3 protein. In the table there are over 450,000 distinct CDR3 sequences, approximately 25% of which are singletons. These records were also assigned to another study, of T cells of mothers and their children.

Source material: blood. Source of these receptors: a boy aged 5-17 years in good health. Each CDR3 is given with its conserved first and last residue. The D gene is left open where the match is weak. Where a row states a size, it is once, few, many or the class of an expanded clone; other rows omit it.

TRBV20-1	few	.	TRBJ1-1	TGCAGTGCTATCCACCAAGGCACTGAAGCTTTCTTT	CSAIHQGTEAFF
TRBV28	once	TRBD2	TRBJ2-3	TGTGCCAGCAGCACGGGGACTAGCGGGGGGGATACGCAGTATTTT	CASSTGTSGGDTQYF
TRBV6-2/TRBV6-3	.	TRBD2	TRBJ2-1	TGTGCCAGCAGTTACAGGGCGGCGGGGGAAAATGAGCAGTTCTTC	CASSYRAAGENEQFF
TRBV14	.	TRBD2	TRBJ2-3	TGTGCCAGCAGCCCAGTTGCGGGACTAAACACAGATACGCAGTATTTT	CASSPVAGLNTDTQYF
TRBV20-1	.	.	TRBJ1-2	TGCAGTGCTAGAGGGCAGCAATATGGCTACACCTTC	CSARGQQYGYTF
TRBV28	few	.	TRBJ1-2	TGTGCCTCTGGGACCCCCTATGGCTACACCTTC	CASGTPYGYTF
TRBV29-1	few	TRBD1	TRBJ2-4	TGCAGCGTGGTCGGGACAGTAGAAAACATTCAGTACTTC	CSVVGTVENIQYF
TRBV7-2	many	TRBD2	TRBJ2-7	TGTGCCAGCAGCTTAGGGGCTAGCGGGACCTACGAGCAGTACTTC	CASSLGASGTYEQYF
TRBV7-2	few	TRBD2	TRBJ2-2	TGTGCCAGCAGCTTAGGTTCTAGCGGGAGTAGGACCGGGGAGCTGTTTTTT	CASSLGSSGSRTGELFF
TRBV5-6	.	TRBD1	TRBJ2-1	TGTGCCAGTAGCGCTAGTACACACACAGGGGGAAACAATGAGCAGTTCTTC	CASSASTHTGGNNEQFF
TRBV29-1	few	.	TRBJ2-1	TGCAGCGTTGAAGGGAGGGGGAGATACAATGAGCAGTTCTTC	CSVEGRGRYNEQFF
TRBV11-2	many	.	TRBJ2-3	TGTGCCAGCCGCCCACCACCGGCAGATACGCAGTATTTT	CASRPPPADTQYF
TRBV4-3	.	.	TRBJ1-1	TGCGCCAGCAGCCAAGGGGGCGGGGGGGTGAACACTGAAGCTTTCTTT	CASSQGGGGVNTEAFF
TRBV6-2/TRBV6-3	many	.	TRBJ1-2	TGTGCCAGCAGTTACCTCCAGCACTATGGCTACACCTTC	CASSYLQHYGYTF
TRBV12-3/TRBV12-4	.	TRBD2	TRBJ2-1	TGTGCCAGCAGCCCATGGCCACTAGCGAGCTCCTACAATGAGCAGTTCTTC	CASSPWPLASSYNEQFF
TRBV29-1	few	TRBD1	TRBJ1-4	TGCAGCGCAGGGGGTGAAAAACTGTTTTTT	CSAGGEKLFF
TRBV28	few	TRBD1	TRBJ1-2	TGTGCCAGCAGTACCCCCGGGCAGGGGGCTTATGGCTACACCTTC	CASSTPGQGAYGYTF
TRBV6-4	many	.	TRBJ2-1	TGTGCCAGCAGTGACTCGTCGGTTTCCGACTACAATGAGCAGTTCTTC	CASSDSSVSDYNEQFF
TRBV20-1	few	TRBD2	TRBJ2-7	TGCAGTGCTAGAGATCTTTTGGCTAGCGGGAGACCCACCTACGAGCAGTACTTC	CSARDLLASGRPTYEQYF
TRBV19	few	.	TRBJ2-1	TGTGCCAGTAGCCTGACTAGTGGCAATGAGCAGTTCTTC	CASSLTSGNEQFF
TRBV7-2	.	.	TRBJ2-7	TGTGCCAGCAGCTCAGCCAGTCCGGGCGAGCAGTACTTC	CASSSASPGEQYF
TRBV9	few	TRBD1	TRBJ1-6	TGTGCCAGCAGCCCTACAGGGGGCTCCTATAATTCACCCCTCCACTTT	CASSPTGGSYNSPLHF
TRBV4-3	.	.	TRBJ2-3	TGCGCCAGCAGCCAAGATATAAGGGCCACAGATACGCAGTATTTT	CASSQDIRATDTQYF
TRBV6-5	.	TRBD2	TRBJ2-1	TGTGCCAGCAGTTCCCGGACTAGCGGGACCAATGAGCAGTTCTTC	CASSSRTSGTNEQFF
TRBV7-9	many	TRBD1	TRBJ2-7	TGTGCCACCGCGACAGGGCACTACGAGCAGTACTTC	CATATGHYEQYF